This TCR beta chain emerged from a study of Graves' ophthalmopathy and Graves' hyperthyroidism (dated by TCRdb to the late 2010s). For context, the study as a whole: Peripheral blood was collected before any treatment was given, at the time of initial diagnosis. The study used signatures of the TCR beta repertoire to tell Graves' ophthalmopathy apart from Graves' hyperthyroidism and to predict which patients would progress to ophthalmopathy. In total, approximately 130 blood samples were TCR-sequenced: 43 ophthalmopathy, under 85 hyperthyroidism and approximately 17 hyperthyroidism-to-ophthalmopathy patients. To explore V-J signatures that separate ophthalmopathy from hyperthyroidism, a discovery set of 95 to 100 patients was enrolled, consisting of more than 40 with ophthalmopathy and approximately 60 with stable hyperthyroidism. An independent validation cohort was composed of approximately 18 hyperthyroidism patients and about 17 patients who later progressed from hyperthyroidism to ophthalmopathy. In roughly 6 hyperthyroidism patients, T-cell repertoires of thyroid tissue and blood were compared. Once sampling was done, hyperthyroidism patients were given methimazole at a starting dose of 30 mg daily, while ophthalmopathy patients were given high-dose intravenous methylprednisolone. The research as a whole found: In validation, the model predicted ophthalmopathy progression with 55% to 71% sensitivity and around 72% specificity; 12 predicted patients were CT-confirmed with GO in a median of about 7.1 months. Among expanded thyroid clonotypes with frequency above 0.001, most also showed up in blood, which suggests that blood repertoires may reflect the thyroid immune response. The 13-signature model separated ophthalmopathy from stable hyperthyroidism with approximately 90% sensitivity and about 84% specificity in cross-validation, and 80%/75% in the test set. Sample size was not predetermined statistically, and investigators were not blinded to group allocation.

The ophthalmopathy patients had moderately to severely active disease, with a Clinical Activity Score of 3 or higher, a NOSPECS grade of 4 or higher, and a disease duration of less than 3 months. Patients were excluded if they had other autoimmune diseases, uncontrolled infections, pregnancy or lactation. Clinical symptoms, serum thyroxine, TRAb, thyroid ultrasound and orbital computed tomography formed the basis of the diagnosis. Using Ficoll-Paque density gradient centrifugation, PBMCs were isolated from 9 to 10 ml of fresh peripheral blood. Total RNA was extracted using Trizol reagent, and RNA quality was checked on an Agilent 2100 Bioanalyzer. Concerning this clonotype itself: There is no known antigen for this receptor. One base away there is no much larger clone; base qualities are not given.

For repertoire sequencing, TCR beta CDR3 regions were amplified from RNA transcripts. HTBI primers and the Qiagen OneStep RT-PCR kit were used in a first-round RT-PCR, which was followed by a second-round multiplex PCR, size selection and purification. Sequencing of the libraries was carried out on an Illumina HiSeq2000 in paired-end mode with 100 bp reads. Per the source publication's procedure: SOAPnuke was used to process the reads, throwing out any read that had adapters, had uncalled bases, had a mean Phred below 15, or lacked an exact constant-primer or identifier match. High-quality paired reads were merged with COPE v1.2.5. Clonotypes were defined as unique nucleotide sequences and were aligned to IMGT TRB V, D and J references using MiTCR v1.1. Only V-J combinations with frequency above 0.0001 were analysed, covering 99.2% of repertoires. For each V-J combination, a TCR clonal expansion and chaos score was defined as F50 clonal expansion divided by the chaos observed in the TCRdist matrix. Welch's t-statistics and random forest were used to narrow the features down to more than 10 V-J combinations, which were then fed into a naive Bayes classifier. The similarity between thyroid and blood repertoires was quantified using the Morisita-Horn index. In TCRdb, the public reads were trimmed at Q25 with fastp and aligned with MiXCR, with productive beta chains retained. Identical CDR3 proteins give one entry, which carries the most common genes and DNA. Clone size and V and J calls follow TCRdb, not the original study. This sample is represented by some 48,000 distinct CDR3 sequences; 50% of them were singletons. Roughly 20% of the sample is taken by the ten largest.

The source material was peripheral blood. The sequence came from an adult man with Graves' ophthalmopathy.

The CDR3 amino acid sequence is: CSASAGGESGNTIYF. The base sequence is TGCAGTGCTAGCGCAGGGGGGGAAAGTGGAAACACCATATATTTT. The chain was built from TRBV20-1 and TRBJ1-3; TRBD1 agrees with 7 junctional bases. CDR1 and CDR2 are drawn from the germline V gene (reference sequence): DFQATT, SNEGSKA. The CDR3 runs 15 residues from the cysteine to the phenylalanine. The CDR3 DNA has 45 bases and is translated from base 1. The junction shows trimming of 3 bases on V and 3 bases on J, and the gene matches do not reach 8 bases of it.